These 16 T cell receptor beta chains were all obtained from the same sample, sequenced in a study of graft-versus-host responses after intestinal transplantation. Data came from immunoSEQ multiplex PCR; TCRdb stores just in-frame clones and leaves some out. The sample lists about 90,000 clones, 85% to 95% seen once, with around 1.1% in the top ten. These receptors' antigens are unknown. This material consisted of unstimulated CD8+ T cells sorted from spleen or lymph node cells, taken before transplant. These receptors were taken from a human donor who was the organ donor for an intestinal transplant.

V is TRBV27 and J is TRBJ1-2; TRBD1 aligns across 8 bases. This CDR3 region has 13 residues. V gave up 3 bases and J gave up 8 bases; unmatched junction bases: 5. Germline V lookup: CDR1 MNHEY, CDR2 SMNVEV (reference sequence). This chain's CDR3 is CASSLAGGDGYTF. CDR3 nucleotide sequence: TGTGCCAGCAGTTTGGCAGGGGGCGACGGCTACACCTTC.

The chain links TRBV5-1 to TRBJ2-3, with 8 bases lining up with TRBD2. This CDR3 spans 16 amino acids. The germline gives CDR1 SGHRS, CDR2 YFSETQ. J was trimmed by 3 bases and V by 3 bases; bases with no gene match: 9. The CDR3: CASSSVAGGSTDTQYF. The CDR3 nucleotides are TGCGCCAGCAGCTCGGTGGCGGGGGGCTCAACAGATACGCAGTATTTT.

The chain joins TRBV5-1 to TRBJ1-1, with D tentatively TRBD1 (6 bases). Trimming took off 4 bases at V and 1 base at J, with 14 bases between the two ends. This CDR3 region has 15 residues. Germline CDR1 reads SGHRS; CDR2 reads YFSETQ. In nucleotides, the CDR3 is TGCGCCAGCAGCCCCGGCGGACAGCCGAACACTGAAGCTTTCTTT. Protein product: CASSPGGQPNTEAFF.

The J gene is TRBJ2-7, the V gene TRBV5-1; weak D call: TRBD2 (5 bases). The length of the CDR3 is 15 residues. Trimming removed 0 bases at V and 3 bases at J, with 13 bases between. Germline-derived CDR1 and CDR2 are SGHRS and YFSETQ. CDR3 in DNA: TGCGCCAGCAGCTTGGCGGCTAGCTGGTACTACGAGCAGTACTTC. This sequence encodes CASSLAASWYYEQYF.

The V gene is TRBV9, the J gene TRBJ2-1; 13 nucleotides agree with TRBD2. Looked up from germline, CDR1 is SGDLS and CDR2 is YYNGEE. There are 17 residues in the CDR3. Trimming at V came to 3 bases and at J to 7 bases, leaving 10 bases not matched to a gene. The CDR3 sequence: CASSGWGLAGPGNEQFF. CDR3 nucleotide sequence: TGTGCCAGCAGCGGTTGGGGACTAGCGGGACCCGGGAATGAGCAGTTCTTC.

The chain has TRBV4-1 and TRBJ1-2; 7 nucleotides match TRBD1. The CDR3 spans 15 residues. Germline CDR1 MGHRA, CDR2 YSYEKL. V shed 1 base, J shed 7 bases, and the junction held 9 bases outside the gene matches. The CDR3: CASSQAAGGKFGYTF. The CDR3 DNA reads TGCGCCAGCAGCCAAGCTGCAGGGGGAAAGTTTGGCTACACCTTC.

The J gene is TRBJ2-6, the V gene TRBV9; D is unresolved. From germline, CDR1 is SGDLS and CDR2 YYNGEE. Trimming pared 4 bases from V and 1 base from J, leaving 18 bases between. The CDR3 is 18 amino acids. The CDR3 nucleotides are TGTGCCAGCAGCTTCCAACGACTTGATGGGTCTGGGGCCAACGTCCTGACTTTC. Its translation is CASSFQRLDGSGANVLTF. The full variable domain, in which reference TRBV9 and TRBJ2-6 provide the parts outside the CDR3, is DSGVTQTPKHLITATGQRVTLRCSPRSGDLSVYWYQQSLDQGLQFLIQYYNGEERAKGNILERFSAQQFPDLHSELNLSSLELGDSALYFCASSFQRLDGSGANVLTFGAGSRLTVL.

V usage is TRBV28 and J usage is TRBJ2-7; 10 positions agree with TRBD1. This CDR3 comprises 15 residues. Germline V gives CDR1 MDHEN, CDR2 SYDVKM. After removal of 3 bases from V and 3 bases from J, the junction contained 5 bases not matched to a gene. DNA of the CDR3: TGTGCCAGCAGTTTCCTGAGGACAGGGGGCTACGAGCAGTACTTC. Translated: CASSFLRTGGYEQYF.

In this sample, this clone turned up once. The chain combines TRBV5-1 with TRBJ1-1, with D perhaps matching TRBD1 (5 bases). Looked up from germline, CDR1 is SGHRS and CDR2 is YFSETQ. There are 15 residues in the CDR3. The V and J ends lost 1 base and 0 bases respectively, with 10 bases between them. In nucleotides, the CDR3 is TGCGCCAGCAGCTTGTTCGTAGGGGTGAACACTGAAGCTTTCTTT. Protein sequence: CASSLFVGVNTEAFF.

V usage is TRBV5-5 and J usage is TRBJ2-7, with 7 positions matching TRBD1. This CDR3 is 16 amino acids long. V was pared by 4 bases and J by 0 bases, with 10 bases of the junction left unmatched. Germline CDR1 SGHKS, CDR2 YYEKEE (reference sequence). The CDR3 nucleotides read TGTGCCAGCAGCCCACAGGGGAGTACAGCCTCCTACGAGCAGTACTTC. Translating it yields CASSPQGSTASYEQYF. The full variable domain, rest sourced from reference TRBV5-5 and TRBJ2-7, is DAGVTQSPTHLIKTRGQQVTLRCSPISGHKSVSWYQQVLGQGPQFIFQYYEKEERGRGNFPDRFSARQFPNYSSELNVNALLLGDSALYLCASSPQGSTASYEQYFGPGTRLTVT.

This CDR3 reads CASSFGGRQPQHF. The CDR3 coding sequence is TGTGCCAGCAGTTTCGGGGGTCGGCAGCCCCAGCATTTT. The chain uses TRBV27 and TRBJ1-5, with TRBD1 as a possible D gene (5 bases). Looked up from germline, CDR1 is MNHEY and CDR2 is SMNVEV (reference sequence). The CDR3 consists of 13 residues. The V end lost 3 bases, the J end lost 7 bases, and 10 bases lay between the germline ends.

This clone was picked up a small number of times. The V and J genes are TRBV10-2 and TRBJ2-7; D is undetermined. The V gene lost 2 bases and the J gene lost 3 bases, with 11 bases spanning the gap. This CDR3 comprises 14 residues. CDR1 and CDR2 from the germline V gene are WSHSY and SAAADI. CDR3 amino acids: CASSEDTTYYEQYF. The DNA for the CDR3 is TGCGCCAGCAGTGAGGATACGACTTACTACGAGCAGTACTTC.

This clone has just one count. The chain couples TRBV9 to TRBJ1-1, with D unclear. The V gene lost 3 bases and the J gene lost 2 bases, with 8 bases spanning the gap. CDR3 length: 13 amino acids. Germline loops: CDR1 SGDLS, CDR2 YYNGEE. CDR3 sequence: CASSAGINTEAFF. CDR3 coding DNA: TGTGCCAGCAGCGCCGGGATTAACACTGAAGCTTTCTTT.

This clone has a single count. This chain connects TRBV15 to TRBJ1-4; D not resolved. Per the germline V gene, CDR1 is LNHNV and CDR2 is YYDKDF (reference sequence). The CDR3 is 13 residues long. The V and J ends lost 5 bases and 14 bases respectively, with 18 bases between them. CDR3 DNA: TGTGCCACCAGCTCAACAAACTCCGGGTGGCTGTTTTTT. It specifies CATSSTNSGWLFF.

This clone came up once. The chain has TRBV13 and TRBJ2-3; TRBD1 matches at 8 bases. Losses at the gene ends were 5 bases for V and 4 bases for J; bases not matched to a gene: 5. Germline V gives CDR1 PRHDT, CDR2 FYEKMQ (reference sequence). The CDR3 is 14 amino acids. The CDR3 sequence: CASSPLQGADTQYF. CDR3 in DNA: TGTGCCAGCAGCCCCCTACAGGGGGCAGATACGCAGTATTTT.

The chain has TRBV4-1 and TRBJ2-2; TRBD1 matches 12 bases. The CDR3 is made up of 16 amino acids. Germline CDR1 and CDR2: MGHRA and YSYEKL. Unmatched junction bases numbered 6, after V lost 4 bases and J lost 6 bases. The CDR3 sequence is CASSPPGQGAPGELFF. Here the CDR3 DNA reads TGCGCCAGCAGCCCGCCGGGACAGGGGGCGCCCGGGGAGCTGTTTTTT.